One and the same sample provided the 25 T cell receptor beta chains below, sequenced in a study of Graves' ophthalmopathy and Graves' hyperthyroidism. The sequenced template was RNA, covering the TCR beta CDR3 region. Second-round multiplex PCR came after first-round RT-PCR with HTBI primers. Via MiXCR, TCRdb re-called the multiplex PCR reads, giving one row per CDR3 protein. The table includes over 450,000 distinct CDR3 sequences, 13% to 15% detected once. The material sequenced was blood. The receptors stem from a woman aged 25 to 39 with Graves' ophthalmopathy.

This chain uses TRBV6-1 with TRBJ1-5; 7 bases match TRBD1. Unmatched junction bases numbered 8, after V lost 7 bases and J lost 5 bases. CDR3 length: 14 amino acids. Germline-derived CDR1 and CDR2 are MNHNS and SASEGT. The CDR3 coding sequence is TGTGCCAGCACCCAGGGGGGTGGGTATCAGCCCCAGCATTTT. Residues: CASTQGGGYQPQHF.

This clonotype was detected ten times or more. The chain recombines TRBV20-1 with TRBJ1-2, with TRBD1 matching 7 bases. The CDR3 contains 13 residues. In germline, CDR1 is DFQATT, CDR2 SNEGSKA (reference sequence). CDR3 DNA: TGCAGGGCCAAATCCACAGGGGACTATGGCTACACCTTC. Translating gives CRAKSTGDYGYTF.

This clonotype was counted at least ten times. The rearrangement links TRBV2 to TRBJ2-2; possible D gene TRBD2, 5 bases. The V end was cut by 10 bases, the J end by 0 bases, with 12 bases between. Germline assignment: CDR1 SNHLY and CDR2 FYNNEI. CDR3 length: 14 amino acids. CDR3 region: CATKGGSNTGELFF. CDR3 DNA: TGTGCCACTAAAGGAGGATCGAACACCGGGGAGCTGTTTTTT. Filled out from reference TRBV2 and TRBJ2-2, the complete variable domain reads EPEVTQTPSHQVTQMGQEVILRCVPISNHLYFYWYRQILGQKVEFLVSFYNNEISEKSEIFDDQFSVERPDGSNFTLKIRSTKLEDSAMYFCATKGGSNTGELFFGEGSRLTVL.

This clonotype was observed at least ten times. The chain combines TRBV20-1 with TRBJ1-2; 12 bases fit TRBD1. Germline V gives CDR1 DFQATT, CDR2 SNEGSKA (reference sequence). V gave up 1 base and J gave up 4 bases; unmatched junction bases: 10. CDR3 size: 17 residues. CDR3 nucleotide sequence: TGCAGTGCTAGAGGGGGATCAGGGACAGGGGGCCCCTATGGCTACACCTTC. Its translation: CSARGGSGTGGPYGYTF.

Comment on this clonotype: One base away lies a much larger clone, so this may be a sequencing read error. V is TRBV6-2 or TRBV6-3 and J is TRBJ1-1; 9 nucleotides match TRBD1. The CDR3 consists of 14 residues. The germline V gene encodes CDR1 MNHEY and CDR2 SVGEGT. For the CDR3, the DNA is TGTGCCTGCAGTTCTACAGGGGGCGGAGGTGAAGCTTTCTTT. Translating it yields CACSSTGGGGEAFF.

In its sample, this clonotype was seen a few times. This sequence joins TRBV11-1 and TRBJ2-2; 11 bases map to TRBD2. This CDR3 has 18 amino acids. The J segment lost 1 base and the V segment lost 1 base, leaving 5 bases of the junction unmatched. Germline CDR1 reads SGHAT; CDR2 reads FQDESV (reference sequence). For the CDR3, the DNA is TGTGCCAGCAGCTTAGAGGTCGGGACTAGCGGGAACACCGGGGAGCTGTTTTTT. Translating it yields CASSLEVGTSGNTGELFF.

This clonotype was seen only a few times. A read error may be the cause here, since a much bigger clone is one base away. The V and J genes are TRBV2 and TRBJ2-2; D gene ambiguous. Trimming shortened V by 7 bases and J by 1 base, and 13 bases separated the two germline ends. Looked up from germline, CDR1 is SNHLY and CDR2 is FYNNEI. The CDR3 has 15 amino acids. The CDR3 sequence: CASILGPLNTGELFF. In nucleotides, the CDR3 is TGTGCCAGCATTTTAGGACCGCTGAACACCGGGGAGCTGTTTTTT.

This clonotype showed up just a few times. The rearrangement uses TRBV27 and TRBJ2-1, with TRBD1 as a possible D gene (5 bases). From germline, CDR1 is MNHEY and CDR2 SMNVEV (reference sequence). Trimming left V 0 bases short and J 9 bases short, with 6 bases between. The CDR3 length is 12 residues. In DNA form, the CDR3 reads TGTGCCAGCAGTTTATCCCAGGGTGAGCAGTTCTTC. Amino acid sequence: CASSLSQGEQFF.

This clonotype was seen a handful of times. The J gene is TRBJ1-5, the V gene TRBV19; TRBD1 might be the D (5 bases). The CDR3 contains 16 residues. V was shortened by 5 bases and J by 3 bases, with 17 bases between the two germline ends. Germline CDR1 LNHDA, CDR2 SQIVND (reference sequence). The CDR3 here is CASSGLHRDFNQPQHF. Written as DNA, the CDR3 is TGTGCCAGTAGTGGGCTCCACCGGGACTTCAATCAGCCCCAGCATTTT.

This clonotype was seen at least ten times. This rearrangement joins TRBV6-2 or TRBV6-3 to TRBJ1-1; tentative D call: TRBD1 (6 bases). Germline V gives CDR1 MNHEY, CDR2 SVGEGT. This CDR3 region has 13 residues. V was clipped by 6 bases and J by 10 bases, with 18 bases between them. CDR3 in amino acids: CASRSPRGVGAFF. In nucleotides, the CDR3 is TGTGCCAGCAGAAGTCCCAGGGGCGTGGGAGCTTTCTTT.

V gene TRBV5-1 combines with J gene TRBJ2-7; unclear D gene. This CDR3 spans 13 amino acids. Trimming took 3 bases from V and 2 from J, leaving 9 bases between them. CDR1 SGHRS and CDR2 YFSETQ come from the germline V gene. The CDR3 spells CASSSAGTYEQYF. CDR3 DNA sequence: TGCGCCAGCAGCTCGGCCGGAACCTACGAGCAGTACTTC. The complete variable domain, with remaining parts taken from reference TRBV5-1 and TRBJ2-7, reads KAGVTQTPRYLIKTRGQQVTLSCSPISGHRSVSWYQQTPGQGLQFLFEYFSETQRNKGNFPGRFSGRQFSNSRSEMNVSTLELGDSALYLCASSSAGTYEQYFGPGTRLTVT.

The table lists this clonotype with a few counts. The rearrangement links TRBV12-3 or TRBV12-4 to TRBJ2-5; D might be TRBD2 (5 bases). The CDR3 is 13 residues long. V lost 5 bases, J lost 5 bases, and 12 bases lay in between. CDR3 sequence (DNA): TGTGCCAGCAGTGACTACCCGGGGGAGACCCAGTACTTC. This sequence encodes CASSDYPGETQYF.

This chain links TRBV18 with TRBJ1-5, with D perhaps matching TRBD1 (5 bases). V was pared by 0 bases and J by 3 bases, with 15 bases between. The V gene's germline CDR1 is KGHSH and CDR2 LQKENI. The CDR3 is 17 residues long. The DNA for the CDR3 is TGTGCCAGCTCACCACCATTCAGGGAGGGGAACAATCAGCCCCAGCATTTT. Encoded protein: CASSPPFREGNNQPQHF. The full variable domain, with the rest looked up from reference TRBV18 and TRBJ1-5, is NAGVMQNPRHLVRRRGQEARLRCSPMKGHSHVYWYRQLPEEGLKFMVYLQKENIIDESGMPKERFSAEFPKEGPSILRIQQVVRGDSAAYFCASSPPFREGNNQPQHFGDGTRLSIL.

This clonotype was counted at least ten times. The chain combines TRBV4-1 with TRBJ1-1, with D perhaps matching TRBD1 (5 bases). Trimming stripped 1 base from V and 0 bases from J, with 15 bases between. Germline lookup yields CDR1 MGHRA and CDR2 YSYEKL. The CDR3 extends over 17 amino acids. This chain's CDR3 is CASSQVRQTLMNTEAFF. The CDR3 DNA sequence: TGCGCCAGCAGCCAAGTACGACAGACCCTGATGAACACTGAAGCTTTCTTT.

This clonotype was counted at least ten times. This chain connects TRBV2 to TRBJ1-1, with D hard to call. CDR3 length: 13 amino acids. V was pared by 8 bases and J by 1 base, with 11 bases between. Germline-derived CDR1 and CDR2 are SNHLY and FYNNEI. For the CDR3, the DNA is TGTGCCAGCCGAATAAAAGAGAACACTGAAGCTTTCTTT. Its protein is CASRIKENTEAFF.

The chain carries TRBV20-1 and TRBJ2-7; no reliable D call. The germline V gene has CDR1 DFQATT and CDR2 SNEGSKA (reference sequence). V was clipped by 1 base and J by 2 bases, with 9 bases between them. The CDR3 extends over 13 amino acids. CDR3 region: CSARASQTYEQYF. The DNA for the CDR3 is TGCAGTGCTAGAGCTTCCCAGACCTACGAGCAGTACTTC.

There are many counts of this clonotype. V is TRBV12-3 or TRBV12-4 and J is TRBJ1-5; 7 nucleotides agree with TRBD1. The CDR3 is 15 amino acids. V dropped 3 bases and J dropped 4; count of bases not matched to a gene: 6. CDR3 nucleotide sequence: TGTGCCAGCAGTTTGGCTGAGGGGGCGAATCAGCCCCAGCATTTT. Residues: CASSLAEGANQPQHF.

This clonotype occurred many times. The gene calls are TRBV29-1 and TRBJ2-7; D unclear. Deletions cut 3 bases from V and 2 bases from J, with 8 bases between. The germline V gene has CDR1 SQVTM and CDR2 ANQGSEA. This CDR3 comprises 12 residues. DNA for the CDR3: TGCAGCGTTGATGGCAGTCCCTACGAGCAGTACTTC. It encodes CSVDGSPYEQYF.

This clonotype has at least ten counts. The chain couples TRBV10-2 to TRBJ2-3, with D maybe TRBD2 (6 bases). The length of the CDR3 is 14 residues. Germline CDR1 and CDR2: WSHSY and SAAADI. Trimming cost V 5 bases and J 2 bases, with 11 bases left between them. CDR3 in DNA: TGCGCCAGCAGTCAAGCGGGTCCCACAGATACGCAGTATTTT. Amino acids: CASSQAGPTDTQYF.

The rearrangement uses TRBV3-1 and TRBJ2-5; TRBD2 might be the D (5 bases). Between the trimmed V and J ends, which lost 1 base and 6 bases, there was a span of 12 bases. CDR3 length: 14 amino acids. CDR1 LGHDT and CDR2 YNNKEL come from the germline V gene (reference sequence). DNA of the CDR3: TGTGCCAGCAGCCAAGGGCCAGAGGGAAAGACCCAGTACTTC. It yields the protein CASSQGPEGKTQYF.

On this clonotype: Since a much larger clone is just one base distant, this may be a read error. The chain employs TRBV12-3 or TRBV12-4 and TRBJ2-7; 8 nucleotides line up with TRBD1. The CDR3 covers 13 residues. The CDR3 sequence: CASSQGATYEQDF. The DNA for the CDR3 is TGTGCCAGCAGTCAGGGGGCGACCTACGAGCAGGACTTC.

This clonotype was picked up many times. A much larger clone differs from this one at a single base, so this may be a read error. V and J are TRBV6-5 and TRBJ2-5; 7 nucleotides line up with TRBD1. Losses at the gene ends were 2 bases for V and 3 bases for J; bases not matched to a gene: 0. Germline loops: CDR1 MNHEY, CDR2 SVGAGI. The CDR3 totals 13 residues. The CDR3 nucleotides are TGTGCCAGCAGTTACGGACAGGAAGAGACCCAGTACTTC. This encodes CASSYGQEETQYF.

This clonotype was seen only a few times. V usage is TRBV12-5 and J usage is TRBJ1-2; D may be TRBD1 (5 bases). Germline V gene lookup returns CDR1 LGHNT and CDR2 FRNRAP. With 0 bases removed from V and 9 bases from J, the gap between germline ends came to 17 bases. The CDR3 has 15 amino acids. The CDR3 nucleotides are TGTGCTAGTGGTTTGGTAGGGGCAGGAAGAATGAGCTACACCTTC. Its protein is CASGLVGAGRMSYTF.

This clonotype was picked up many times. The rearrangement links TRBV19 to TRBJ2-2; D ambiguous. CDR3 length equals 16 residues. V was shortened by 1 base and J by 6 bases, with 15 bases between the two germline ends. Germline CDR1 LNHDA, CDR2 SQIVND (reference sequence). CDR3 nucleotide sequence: TGTGCCAGTAGTATAGGTAGGACGCCCGGAGCCGGGGAGCTGTTTTTT. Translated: CASSIGRTPGAGELFF.

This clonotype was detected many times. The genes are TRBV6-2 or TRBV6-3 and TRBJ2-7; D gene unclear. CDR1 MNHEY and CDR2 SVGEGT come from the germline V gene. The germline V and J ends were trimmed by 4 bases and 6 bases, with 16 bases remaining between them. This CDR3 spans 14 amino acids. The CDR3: CASSSSSDIGEQYF. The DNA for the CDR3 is TGTGCCAGCAGTTCCAGCAGCGATATCGGCGAGCAGTACTTC.